Following are 20 T cell receptor beta chains from one sample sequenced in a study of T cell changes during pregnancy in multiple sclerosis. Profiled with immunoSEQ multiplex PCR; TCRdb holds only in-frame clones, not every one. The sample contains about 70,000 clones, just over 90% of which appear only once. Source: peripheral blood, taken after pregnancy. These TCRs come from a female donor with multiple sclerosis, enrolled in a pregnancy study.

The chain recombines TRBV29-1 with TRBJ1-1; 7 bases agree with TRBD1. V was clipped by 3 bases and J by 1 base; unmatched bases: 5. CDR1 SQVTM and CDR2 ANQGSEA come from the germline V gene. The CDR3 contains 14 residues. The chain's CDR3 is CSVEGQRQNTEAFF. Written as DNA, the CDR3 is TGCAGCGTTGAGGGACAGCGACAGAACACTGAAGCTTTCTTT.

This chain uses TRBV11-2 with TRBJ2-7, with 10 bases fitting TRBD2. The germline CDR1 and CDR2 sequences are SGHAT and FQNNGV. The V and J ends lost 5 bases and 4 bases, in that order; junction bases with no gene match: 8. This CDR3 comprises 15 residues. The CDR3 sequence: CASSTTSGAVYEQYF. For the CDR3, the DNA is TGTGCCAGCAGCACCACTAGCGGGGCGGTTTACGAGCAGTACTTC.

The chain has TRBV14 and TRBJ2-7; 8 nucleotides line up with TRBD2. The CDR3 runs to 15 residues. Germline CDR1 is SGHDN and CDR2 is FVKESK. V gave up 1 base and J gave up 4 bases; unmatched junction bases: 6. The CDR3 nucleotides are TGTGCCAGCAGCCAAGGGTTAGCGGGGAGATACGAGCAGTACTTC. This sequence encodes CASSQGLAGRYEQYF.

The sample holds a few counts of this clone. DNA of the CDR3: TGTGCCAGTGCGATAGGGGATTGGCAGCCCCAGCATTTT. Protein product: CASAIGDWQPQHF. This rearrangement joins TRBV28 to TRBJ1-5, with a possible D match to TRBD1 (5 bases). This CDR3 is built from 13 residues. Germline CDR1 and CDR2: MDHEN and SYDVKM. With 9 bases removed from V and 7 bases from J, the gap between germline ends came to 16 bases.

The chain carries TRBV4-1 and TRBJ2-1; 11 bases are shared with TRBD2. This CDR3 comprises 16 residues. V lost 2 bases to trimming and J lost 3 bases; unmatched junction nucleotides: 3. Germline V gene sequence: CDR1 MGHRA, CDR2 YSYEKL. CDR3 loop: CASSQPTSGSYNEQFF. CDR3 nucleotide sequence: TGCGCCAGCAGCCAACCCACTAGCGGGAGCTACAATGAGCAGTTCTTC.

J is TRBJ2-5 and V is TRBV11-2; 10 bases map to TRBD2. There are 14 residues in the CDR3. Trimming removed 4 bases from V and 7 bases from J; junction bases left unmatched: 6. The germline CDR1 and CDR2 sequences are SGHAT and FQNNGV. The CDR3 region is CASSSLTSGVTQYF. DNA for the CDR3: TGTGCCAGCAGCTCTCTCACTAGCGGGGTGACCCAGTACTTC.

The V call is TRBV6-1, the J call TRBJ1-2; possibly TRBD1 for D (6 bases). CDR1 is MNHNS and CDR2 is SASEGT in the germline V gene. Trimming removed 3 bases at V and 3 bases at J, with 17 bases between. The CDR3 has 16 residues. The CDR3 sequence is CASSDLGQMDDYGYTF. The CDR3 region has the DNA TGTGCCAGCAGTGACCTCGGACAGATGGACGACTATGGCTACACCTTC.

The CDR3 sequence is CASSFLPGLSYNEQFF. CDR3 bases: TGTGCCAGCAGTTTTTTACCGGGACTGAGCTACAATGAGCAGTTCTTC. V is TRBV28 and J is TRBJ2-1; D is possibly TRBD2 (6 bases). The CDR3 has 16 amino acids. Germline V gene lookup returns CDR1 MDHEN and CDR2 SYDVKM. V dropped 3 bases and J dropped 3 bases, with 15 bases sitting between them.

The chain recombines TRBV14 with TRBJ2-7; D is ambiguous. The J call may be wrong; the DNA end is better matched by TRBJ2-1. Germline lookup yields CDR1 SGHDN and CDR2 FVKESK. The CDR3 is made up of 15 amino acids. CDR3 sequence: CASSQGNWDYNEQFF. In DNA form, the CDR3 reads TGTGCCAGCAGCCAAGGAAACTGGGACTACAATGAGCAGTTCTTC.

J is TRBJ1-5 and V is TRBV11-2; the D gene is possibly TRBD1 (5 bases). Germline lookup yields CDR1 SGHAT and CDR2 FQNNGV. The CDR3 spans 17 residues. Trimming took off 1 base at V and 0 bases at J, with 13 bases between the two ends. The CDR3 spells CASSLGTTVYSNQPQHF. Here the CDR3 DNA reads TGTGCCAGCAGCTTAGGGACAACCGTGTATAGCAATCAGCCCCAGCATTTT.

This clone appeared a single time. The genes are TRBV28 and TRBJ1-2; no clear D. Germline CDR1 is MDHEN and CDR2 is SYDVKM. V lost 6 bases and J 8 bases, leaving 19 bases between the germline ends. The CDR3 totals 14 residues. Here the CDR3 reads CASSLTRESKGYTF. The CDR3, as DNA: TGTGCCAGCAGCTTGACCCGGGAATCTAAGGGCTACACCTTC.

This clone was picked up one time. The chain is built from TRBV28 and TRBJ1-1; D is unresolved. CDR3 length: 14 residues. Deletions cut 5 bases from V and 1 base from J, with 11 bases between. Germline V CDR1 and CDR2: MDHEN, SYDVKM. The CDR3 protein is CASSGVGPNTEAFF. The CDR3 DNA reads as TGTGCCAGCAGTGGCGTTGGGCCGAACACTGAAGCTTTCTTT.

This rearrangement joins TRBV6-6 to TRBJ2-1; TRBD2 is a possible D gene (5 bases). CDR1 is MNHNY, CDR2 SVGAGI, per germline (reference sequence). This CDR3 region has 14 residues. The V and J ends lost 2 bases and 10 bases respectively, with 15 bases between them. Here the CDR3 DNA reads TGTGCCAGCAGTTACGCCGAGGGCCAGAAAGAGCAGTTCTTC. Translating gives CASSYAEGQKEQFF.

The chain recombines TRBV9 with TRBJ1-2; 7 nucleotides agree with TRBD1. V shed 4 bases, J shed 4 bases, and the junction held 10 bases outside the gene matches. Germline CDR1 and CDR2: SGDLS and YYNGEE. The CDR3 runs to 15 residues. Here the CDR3 reads CASSPVRGQTYGYTF. CDR3 DNA sequence: TGTGCCAGCAGCCCGGTAAGGGGGCAAACCTATGGCTACACCTTC.

The chain employs TRBV28 and TRBJ2-4; tentatively, D is TRBD1 (6 bases). V was clipped by 3 bases and J by 3 bases, with 15 bases between them. CDR1 MDHEN and CDR2 SYDVKM come from the germline V gene. The CDR3 sequence is 16 residues long. CDR3 DNA: TGTGCCAGCAGTTTGGACAGCCCCACGGGCAAAAACATTCAGTACTTC. Its translation: CASSLDSPTGKNIQYF.

This clone was observed once. The chain combines TRBV30 with TRBJ1-2; 10 bases agree with TRBD1. This CDR3 spans 13 amino acids. The V segment lost 1 base and the J segment 4 bases; nucleotides outside the gene matches: 0. The V gene's germline CDR1 is GTSNPN and CDR2 SVGIG (reference sequence). The DNA for the CDR3 is TGTGCCTGGAGTGGGACAGGGGGCTATGGCTACACCTTC. It yields the protein CAWSGTGGYGYTF.

The gene calls are TRBV19 and TRBJ1-4; D gene ambiguous. The V and J ends lost 4 bases and 7 bases respectively, with 16 bases between them. This CDR3 is built from 15 residues. Germline V gene data show CDR1 as LNHDA and CDR2 as SQIVND (reference sequence). CDR3 residues: CASSTEGGSSEKLFF. The CDR3 nucleotides are TGTGCCAGTAGTACCGAAGGAGGAAGTAGTGAAAAACTGTTTTTT.

In its sample, this clone was seen a few times. This chain uses TRBV6-5 with TRBJ1-1; no clear D. The CDR3 spans 13 residues. Deletions cut 6 bases from V and 6 bases from J, with 14 bases between. Germline values: CDR1 MNHEY, CDR2 SVGAGI. The CDR3 DNA follows: TGTGCCAGCAGCCCCACTCGGAGCTCTGAAGCTTTCTTT. Translating gives CASSPTRSSEAFF.

The rearrangement uses TRBV11-3 and TRBJ2-1; 7 nucleotides align to TRBD2. CDR3 length: 16 residues. Trimming removed 5 bases from V and 0 bases from J; junction bases left unmatched: 7. Germline V gives CDR1 SGHNT, CDR2 YENEEA. The CDR3 sequence is CASSRSGPNSYNEQFF. Written as DNA, the CDR3 is TGTGCCAGCAGCCGTAGCGGGCCCAACTCCTACAATGAGCAGTTCTTC.

The chain joins TRBV2 to TRBJ2-7; perhaps TRBD2 as D (5 bases). This CDR3 is built from 14 residues. The V and J ends lost 5 bases and 2 bases respectively, with 13 bases between them. Germline loops: CDR1 SNHLY, CDR2 FYNNEI. The chain's CDR3 is CASSLTISPYEQYF. The CDR3 DNA follows: TGTGCCAGCAGTCTGACTATATCCCCCTACGAGCAGTACTTC.